Listed below are T cell receptor beta chains from one sample, sequenced in a study of blood T cell repertoires in COVID-19. Sequenced by immunoSEQ multiplex PCR; TCRdb stores in-frame clones only, minus some. Here the sample spans around 110,000 clones, roughly 83% being singletons. Sequencing was done on a sample of peripheral blood. The receptors originated from a woman aged 70-85 years with acute or convalescent COVID-19. The CDR3 runs from the conserved cysteine through the conserved F or W. Fields, in order: D gene, J gene, clone size, V gene, CDR3 protein, CDR3 DNA. A D gene is named only where the DNA matches it firmly. The size of a clone is reported for some rows only, either as once, few or many, or as a class for expanded clones.

TRBD2	TRBJ2-1	NA	TRBV6-1	CASSEPGTSGASEQFF	TGTGCCAGCAGTGAACCTGGGACTAGCGGGGCCTCTGAGCAGTTCTTC
TRBD1	TRBJ2-5	NA	TRBV28	CASSSPSGTGEGTQYF	TGTGCCAGCAGTTCCCCATCCGGGACAGGGGAGGGGACCCAGTACTTC
NA	TRBJ1-2	NA	TRBV5-1	CASSEVAYGYTF	TGCGCCAGCTCAGAAGTAGCTTATGGCTACACCTTC
NA	TRBJ1-1	NA	TRBV6-6	CASCEGSGTEAFF	TGTGCCAGCTGTGAGGGCTCTGGCACTGAAGCTTTCTTT
NA	TRBJ1-4	NA	TRBV19	CASSTPGRGGSEKLFF	TGTGCCAGTAGTACTCCCGGCCGGGGAGGGAGTGAAAAACTGTTTTTT
TRBD1	TRBJ2-7	NA	TRBV5-1	CASSAYWDSSYEQYF	TGCGCCAGCAGCGCCTACTGGGACAGCTCCTACGAGCAGTACTTC
TRBD1	TRBJ2-7	NA	TRBV7-6	CASSLSGTGLYEQYF	TGTGCCAGCAGCTTAAGTGGGACAGGGCTCTACGAGCAGTACTTC
TRBD1	TRBJ1-1	NA	TRBV5-1	CASSSGTGGNLNTEAFF	TGCGCCAGCAGCTCCGGGACAGGGGGAAACTTGAACACTGAAGCTTTCTTT
TRBD1	TRBJ1-4	NA	TRBV6-5	CASRRQGAREKLFF	TGTGCCAGCAGGAGACAGGGGGCGCGGGAAAAACTGTTTTTT
NA	TRBJ2-1	NA	TRBV5-1	CASSLTASSYNEQFF	TGCGCCAGCAGCTTGACAGCCAGCTCCTACAATGAGCAGTTCTTC
TRBD2	TRBJ2-5	NA	TRBV7-8	CASSPSAGGRETQYF	TGTGCCAGCAGCCCTTCTGCGGGGGGACGAGAGACCCAGTACTTC
TRBD2	TRBJ2-3	NA	TRBV18	CASSGSGGRDTQYF	TGTGCCAGCTCAGGCAGCGGGGGAAGAGATACGCAGTATTTT
NA	TRBJ1-3	NA	TRBV14	CARIQGSGNTIYF	TGTGCCAGGATACAGGGTTCTGGAAACACCATATATTTT
TRBD1	TRBJ1-5	NA	TRBV5-4	CASSLDRGDQPQHF	TGTGCCAGCAGCTTGGACAGGGGTGATCAGCCCCAGCATTTT
TRBD2	TRBJ2-2	NA	TRBV19	CASTDGTSGTGGELFF	TGTGCCAGTACGGACGGGACTAGCGGGACAGGCGGGGAGCTGTTTTTT
NA	TRBJ2-1	NA	TRBV5-1	CASRAVNEQFF	TGCGCCAGCAGAGCGGTGAATGAGCAGTTCTTC
TRBD1	TRBJ1-2	few	TRBV6-1	CASSDWGQGANGYTF	TGTGCCAGCAGTGATTGGGGACAGGGGGCTAACGGCTACACCTTC
NA	TRBJ2-7	NA	TRBV5-5	CASSPGHSSSYEQYF	TGTGCCAGCAGCCCAGGACACTCGAGCTCCTACGAGCAGTACTTC
NA	TRBJ1-3	NA	TRBV10-3	CAISETGGNTIYF	TGTGCCATCAGTGAGACAGGTGGAAACACCATATATTTT
NA	TRBJ2-7	NA	TRBV10-3	CAISESTPPSEQYF	TGTGCCATCAGTGAGTCGACTCCCCCGAGCGAGCAGTACTTC
NA	TRBJ1-5	NA	TRBV19	CASSIGGGGQPQHF	TGTGCCAGTAGTATAGGAGGAGGAGGTCAGCCCCAGCATTTT
TRBD1	TRBJ1-4	NA	TRBV5-4	CASSLGRGQGEKLFF	TGTGCCAGCAGCTTGGGGAGGGGGCAGGGTGAAAAACTGTTTTTT
NA	TRBJ2-3	NA	TRBV9	CASSVDSGTPPDTQYF	TGTGCCAGCAGCGTAGATTCCGGGACTCCCCCAGATACGCAGTATTTT
TRBD2	TRBJ2-1	NA	TRBV11-3	CASSLSGDLYNEQFF	TGTGCCAGCAGCTTAAGCGGGGACCTATACAATGAGCAGTTCTTC
NA	TRBJ1-2	NA	TRBV27	CASSLGGATGYTF	TGTGCCAGCAGTTTAGGGGGGGCTACTGGCTACACCTTC
NA	TRBJ1-1	NA	TRBV11-1	CASSLEGQGPEEAFF	TGTGCCAGCAGCTTAGAGGGTCAGGGCCCTGAGGAAGCTTTCTTT
TRBD1	TRBJ1-4	few	TRBV19	CASSLGGQTALEKLFF	TGTGCCAGTAGTTTAGGGGGACAGACGGCACTTGAAAAACTGTTTTTT
NA	TRBJ2-3	NA	TRBV6-5	CASGLRPLSTDTQYF	TGTGCCAGCGGGCTGAGACCCCTCTCCACAGATACGCAGTATTTT
NA	TRBJ1-5	NA	TRBV7-2	CASSLVRQGNQPQHF	TGTGCCAGCAGCTTAGTAAGACAGGGCAATCAGCCCCAGCATTTT
TRBD2	TRBJ2-1	NA	TRBV3-1/TRBV3-2	CASRGGGQNEQFF	TGTGCCAGCCGCGGGGGGGGACAGAATGAGCAGTTCTTC
NA	TRBJ2-1	NA	TRBV12-3/TRBV12-4	CASSLSVANEQFF	TGTGCCAGCAGTTTAAGTGTAGCGAATGAGCAGTTCTTC
TRBD1	TRBJ1-2	NA	TRBV19	CASSTDRAQGYTF	TGTGCCAGTAGTACTGACAGGGCGCAAGGCTACACCTTC
TRBD2	TRBJ2-7	NA	TRBV5-1	CASSLDGGRAYEQYF	TGCGCCAGCAGCTTGGATGGCGGGAGAGCCTACGAGCAGTACTTC
TRBD2	TRBJ2-3	NA	TRBV6-1	CASSEYRTSGTSTDTQYF	TGTGCCAGCAGTGAATATAGGACTAGCGGCACTAGCACAGATACGCAGTATTTT
NA	TRBJ2-3	NA	TRBV23-1	CASSQPTRTDTQYF	TGCGCCAGCAGTCAACCGACAAGAACAGATACGCAGTATTTT
TRBD1	TRBJ1-2	NA	TRBV19	CASRPTGFGYTF	TGTGCCAGTCGTCCGACAGGGTTCGGCTACACCTTC
TRBD2	TRBJ2-1	NA	TRBV5-4	CASSYGLAGAAYNEQFF	TGTGCCAGCAGCTACGGACTAGCGGGAGCCGCCTACAATGAGCAGTTCTTC
NA	TRBJ2-1	NA	TRBV5-1	CASSLMGGTYNEQFF	TGCGCCAGCAGCTTGATGGGGGGAACCTACAATGAGCAGTTCTTC
NA	TRBJ1-2	NA	TRBV29-1	CSVDYAANYGYTF	TGCAGCGTGGACTATGCGGCTAACTATGGCTACACCTTC
NA	TRBJ1-2	once	TRBV3-1/TRBV3-2	CASSSERGYGYTF	TGTGCCAGCAGCTCAGAACGGGGCTATGGCTACACCTTC
NA	TRBJ2-1	NA	TRBV7-6	CASSSLTLSAGEQFF	TGTGCCAGCAGCTCGTTGACTTTGTCCGCTGGTGAGCAGTTCTTC
NA	TRBJ1-2	few	TRBV5-6	CASTPHRGYGYTF	TGTGCCAGCACCCCTCACCGAGGCTATGGCTACACCTTC
TRBD1	TRBJ1-1	NA	TRBV18	CASSPTGDTEAFF	TGTGCCAGCTCGCCGACAGGGGATACTGAAGCTTTCTTT